Sequencing of this T cell receptor (beta chain) was carried out in a study of T-cell memory formation after mild COVID-19. Study-wide background: Clusters of TCRs were largely donor specific.

General study findings and limits: Shrinking CD4+ clones resided mostly in CM and EM, and CD8+ ones in EMRA.

Amplification by 5'RACE using constant-segment primers produced TCR alpha and TCR beta cDNA libraries that carried sample barcodes and UMIs. TCRdb ran MiXCR on the 5' RACE reads and lists one entry per CDR3 protein. The top ten hold 20% to 25% of the sample, which has 240,000 or so distinct CDR3 sequences, 9.4% seen once. This clonotype came up many times. Its antigen remains unidentified. The sequence derives from a man younger than 35 who had mild COVID-19 (a few samples of this study predate the infection). Cell type and time point are not known. The sequenced material came from PBMCs or a T cell subset sorted from them (not recorded which).

This CDR3 is CASSYPNTGELFF. DNA for the CDR3: TGTGCCAGCAGTTACCCGAACACCGGGGAGCTGTTTTTT. The chain uses TRBV6-2 or TRBV6-3 and TRBJ2-2, with no clear D. Germline CDR1 is MNHEY and CDR2 is SVGEGT. Trimming left V 2 bases short and J 0 bases short, with 1 base between. The CDR3 consists of 13 residues.